Listed below are T cell receptor beta chains from one sample, sequenced in a study of T cell clones after liver transplantation. Repertoires were generated with immunoSEQ multiplex PCR, while TCRdb's copy carries only in-frame clones and drops some. The sample contains 93,000 or so clones, about 81% of which appear only once. The starting material was CD4+ T cells from blood, obtained approximately 45 months after liver transplant. These receptors all come from a human patient who received a liver transplant. Some T cells may be graft donor cells. Both conserved end residues are part of each CDR3. A D gene is named only where the DNA matches it firmly. Clone size is not always given. Where it is, it says once, few, many or a class for expanded clones.

len,abundance,d_gene,j_gene,v_gene,CDR3nt,CDR3aa
12,-,-,TRBJ2-3,TRBV19,TGTGCCAGTAGTATCAGGTCGGATACGCAGTATTTT,CASSIRSDTQYF
13,-,-,TRBJ1-1,TRBV18,TGTGCCAGCTCCCTTGACAGGACCACTGAAGCTTTCTTT,CASSLDRTTEAFF
17,-,TRBD1,TRBJ2-2,TRBV4-1,TGCGCCAGCAGCCAGCAGGTGACAGGGGGGAACACCGGGGAGCTGTTTTTT,CASSQQVTGGNTGELFF
15,-,-,TRBJ1-6,TRBV30,TGTGCCTGGAGTCTTCAACAGGGTGGGTTGTCACCCCTCCACTTT,CAWSLQQGGLSPLHF
16,-,TRBD2,TRBJ2-2,TRBV19,TGTGCCAGTAGTATGGGACTAGCGGGAGGGACCGGGGAGCTGTTTTTT,CASSMGLAGGTGELFF
16,few,TRBD1,TRBJ1-6,TRBV27,TGTGCCAGCAGACTCGGACAGGGCCCTTATAGGTCACCCCTCCACTTT,CASRLGQGPYRSPLHF
14,-,-,TRBJ1-2,TRBV2,TGTGCCAGCACCCGGGACAACACATCGGATGGCTACACCTTC,CASTRDNTSDGYTF
17,once,-,TRBJ1-3,TRBV15,TGTGCCACCAGCAGAGATGGGGCCGGGCTCTCTGGAAACACCATATATTTT,CATSRDGAGLSGNTIYF
12,-,-,TRBJ1-2,TRBV25-1,TGTGCCAGCAGTGATCGTGTGTATGGCTACACCTTC,CASSDRVYGYTF
15,-,-,TRBJ2-4,TRBV21-1,TGTGCCAGCAGCAGGTCCGGGAGCGGCAAAAACATTCAGTACTTC,CASSRSGSGKNIQYF
15,-,TRBD1,TRBJ2-5,TRBV5-4,TGTGCCAGCAGCTTCGGGACAGGGGGCGGGAAGACCCAGTACTTC,CASSFGTGGGKTQYF
14,-,-,TRBJ1-2,TRBV6-6,TGTGCCAGCAGTTACCCGACGGTGAACTATGGCTACACCTTC,CASSYPTVNYGYTF
16,-,TRBD1,TRBJ2-7,TRBV2,TGTGCCAGCAGTGAAGACAGGGGGCGCCTTCTCCACGAGCAGTACTTC,CASSEDRGRLLHEQYF
15,-,TRBD2,TRBJ2-1,TRBV11-2,TGTGCCAGCAGCTTACGCGGGGGGGACTACAATGAGCAGTTCTTC,CASSLRGGDYNEQFF
12,-,-,TRBJ2-7,TRBV5-1,TGCGCCAGCAGCGGGAGTGGCTACGAGCAGTACTTC,CASSGSGYEQYF
14,-,-,TRBJ2-6,TRBV19,TGTGCCAGTAGCTCGAGCGTTGGGGCCAACGTCCTGACTTTC,CASSSSVGANVLTF
18,-,TRBD2,TRBJ2-3,TRBV27,TGTGCCAGCAGTTTACCTAGCGGGAGGTTCTCCGGGACAGATACGCAGTATTTT,CASSLPSGRFSGTDTQYF